These 22 T cell receptor beta chains were sequenced from one sample in a study of blood T cell repertoires in COVID-19. Repertoires were generated with immunoSEQ multiplex PCR, while TCRdb's copy carries only in-frame clones and drops some. The table includes around 150,000 clones, about nine tenths detected once. The sample was peripheral blood. These receptors came from a man aged 50-60 years with active or convalescent COVID-19.

The V and J genes are TRBV6-5 and TRBJ2-7, with 9 bases identical to TRBD1. CDR3 length: 14 amino acids. The germline V gene has CDR1 MNHEY and CDR2 SVGAGI. Unmatched junction bases numbered 4, after V lost 5 bases and J lost 2 bases. The CDR3 nucleotides are TGTGCCAGCAGTCTACAGGGGGCTCCCTACGAGCAGTACTTC. Its protein is CASSLQGAPYEQYF.

The V gene is TRBV6-2 or TRBV6-3, the J gene TRBJ2-7, with a tentative D call TRBD2 (6 bases). This CDR3 is built from 12 residues. CDR1 is MNHEY and CDR2 is SVGEGT in the germline V gene. V lost 2 bases and J 4 bases, leaving 6 bases between the germline ends. CDR3 sequence: CASSYRGYEQYF. The CDR3 bases are TGTGCCAGCAGTTACCGGGGGTACGAGCAGTACTTC.

V is TRBV7-6 and J is TRBJ2-3, with 7 bases identical to TRBD1. The V gene's germline CDR1 is SGHVS and CDR2 FNYEAQ. J was trimmed by 2 bases and V by 5 bases; bases with no gene match: 10. The CDR3 is 16 amino acids. CDR3 sequence reads: CASSQFGTESTDTQYF. DNA of the CDR3: TGTGCCAGCAGCCAATTTGGGACAGAATCCACAGATACGCAGTATTTT.

The genes are TRBV12-3 or TRBV12-4 and TRBJ1-1; D may be TRBD1 (6 bases). The CDR3 is 13 amino acids. V was pared by 7 bases and J by 1 base, with 10 bases between. CDR3 protein: CASKGDRNTEAFF. Written as DNA, the CDR3 is TGTGCCAGCAAGGGGGATCGGAACACTGAAGCTTTCTTT.

The chain is built from TRBV2 and TRBJ1-6; tentative D call: TRBD1 (6 bases). Germline CDR1 and CDR2: SNHLY and FYNNEI. The CDR3 is made up of 13 amino acids. The V and J ends lost 10 bases and 13 bases respectively, with 20 bases between them. The CDR3 sequence is CAITQGPNRPLHF. CDR3 DNA sequence: TGTGCCATTACACAGGGTCCCAATCGGCCCCTCCACTTT.

The chain links TRBV9 to TRBJ1-1, with 7 bases that match TRBD1. Germline V CDR1 and CDR2: SGDLS, YYNGEE. The CDR3 loop spans 13 amino acids. Unmatched junction bases numbered 5, after V lost 2 bases and J lost 7 bases. CDR3 sequence (DNA): TGTGCCAGCAGCGTGGGACAGAATGATGAAGCTTTCTTT. As protein: CASSVGQNDEAFF.

The sample holds a few counts of this clone. This rearrangement joins TRBV28 to TRBJ1-1, with TRBD1 as a possible D gene (5 bases). In germline, CDR1 is MDHEN, CDR2 SYDVKM. V was cut by 3 bases and J by 5 bases, with 16 bases left in between. The CDR3 has 15 amino acids. CDR3 DNA sequence: TGTGCCAGCAGTTTCCACCCGGGGGTGCTTACTGAAGCTTTCTTT. Encoded protein: CASSFHPGVLTEAFF.

The gene calls are TRBV6-5 and TRBJ2-5; 9 positions agree with TRBD1. CDR1 is MNHEY and CDR2 is SVGAGI in the germline V gene. Trimming cost V 5 bases and J 4 bases; bases outside gene matches: 8. The CDR3 extends over 15 amino acids. In DNA form, the CDR3 reads TGTGCCAGCAGTCCTCGACAGGGGGGAGGAGAGACCCAGTACTTC. This gives the protein CASSPRQGGGETQYF.

The chain employs TRBV4-1 and TRBJ2-5; 7 bases fit TRBD2. The CDR3 is 14 amino acids. The germline V gene has CDR1 MGHRA and CDR2 YSYEKL. The V gene end was trimmed by 8 bases and the J gene end by 2 bases; junction bases not matched to a gene: 8. The CDR3 DNA sequence: TGCGCCAGCGGAGGCGGGAGTAGGCAAGAGACCCAGTACTTC. This translates into CASGGGSRQETQYF.

This clone was seen just once. The chain is built from TRBV6-5 and TRBJ2-7, with 7 bases fitting TRBD1. V gave up 8 bases and J gave up 5 bases; unmatched junction bases: 15. Per the germline V gene, CDR1 is MNHEY and CDR2 is SVGAGI. CDR3 length: 15 residues. The CDR3 here is CASRPQGERFHEQYF. CDR3 nucleotide sequence: TGTGCCAGCCGCCCTCAGGGGGAACGATTCCACGAGCAGTACTTC.

This chain uses TRBV7-9 with TRBJ2-2, with D hard to call. Trimming took 5 bases from V and 5 from J, leaving 9 bases between them. The CDR3 length is 13 residues. Germline V CDR1 and CDR2: SEHNR, FQNEAQ (reference sequence). CDR3: CASSMEKTGELFF. CDR3 DNA sequence: TGTGCCAGCAGCATGGAGAAAACCGGGGAGCTGTTTTTT.

The V gene is TRBV5-1, the J gene TRBJ2-1, with TRBD1 matching over 7 bases. Germline V gene sequence: CDR1 SGHRS, CDR2 YFSETQ. The CDR3 is 14 residues long. Unmatched junction bases numbered 3, after V lost 4 bases and J lost 2 bases. The CDR3 loop is CASSVGQAYNEQFF. In nucleotides, the CDR3 is TGCGCCAGCAGCGTAGGACAGGCCTACAATGAGCAGTTCTTC.

The J gene is TRBJ2-7, the V gene TRBV18; 9 bases are shared with TRBD1. J lost 0 bases, V lost 6 bases, and 6 bases had no gene match. The CDR3 has 15 amino acids. Germline-derived CDR1 and CDR2 are KGHSH and LQKENI. CDR3 in amino acids: CASSRDRAGSYEQYF. The DNA of the CDR3 is TGTGCCAGCTCTCGGGACAGGGCGGGCTCCTACGAGCAGTACTTC.

V gene TRBV28 combines with J gene TRBJ2-7; D uncertain. V shed 3 bases and J shed 4 bases, with 16 bases lying between them. The germline V gene encodes CDR1 MDHEN and CDR2 SYDVKM. This CDR3 has 15 residues. CDR3 DNA sequence: TGTGCCAGCAGTTTTCCCGGCGGCTTATCTTACGAGCAGTACTTC. Protein sequence: CASSFPGGLSYEQYF.

The chain joins TRBV28 to TRBJ2-1, with TRBD2 identical over 7 bases. V shed 7 bases and J 5 bases; nucleotides not matched to a gene: 14. This CDR3 has 16 amino acids. The germline V gene has CDR1 MDHEN and CDR2 SYDVKM. The CDR3 reads CASTYAGASGNNEQFF. In DNA, the CDR3 is TGTGCCAGCACCTACGCTGGGGCTAGCGGAAACAATGAGCAGTTCTTC.

The V gene is TRBV11-3, the J gene TRBJ2-2, with 12 nucleotides matching TRBD2. With 4 bases clipped from V and 0 bases from J, the junction kept 3 bases outside the gene matches. The length of the CDR3 is 17 residues. The germline gives CDR1 SGHNT, CDR2 YENEEA. The CDR3 region is CASSSLAGGPNTGELFF. CDR3 nucleotide sequence: TGTGCCAGCAGCTCCCTAGCGGGAGGGCCGAACACCGGGGAGCTGTTTTTT.

The chain carries TRBV5-5 and TRBJ2-5; D gene uncertain. The CDR3 length is 11 residues. Trimming left V 4 bases short and J 7 bases short, with 8 bases between. From germline, CDR1 is SGHKS and CDR2 YYEKEE (reference sequence). The CDR3 loop reads CASSSPGTQYF. The CDR3 DNA sequence: TGTGCCAGCAGCAGTCCGGGGACCCAGTACTTC.

The V and J genes are TRBV29-1 and TRBJ1-2, with TRBD1 identical over 8 bases. V was clipped by 6 bases and J by 9 bases; unmatched bases: 12. From germline, CDR1 is SQVTM and CDR2 ANQGSEA. The CDR3 covers 13 residues. The CDR3: CSVPTGAEDRYTF. CDR3 DNA sequence: TGCAGCGTCCCGACAGGGGCGGAAGATCGCTACACCTTC.

This chain uses TRBV9 with TRBJ2-3; D might be TRBD1 (5 bases). The CDR3 runs 15 residues. Trimming removed 2 bases at V and 4 bases at J, with 14 bases between. CDR1 SGDLS and CDR2 YYNGEE come from the germline V gene. The CDR3 here is CASSVPPEGADTQYF. In nucleotides, the CDR3 is TGTGCCAGCAGCGTGCCCCCCGAAGGGGCAGATACGCAGTATTTT.

The chain joins TRBV6-5 to TRBJ2-5; TRBD1 aligns across 11 bases. Germline CDR1 and CDR2: MNHEY and SVGAGI. V dropped 3 bases and J dropped 5; count of bases not matched to a gene: 8. The CDR3 contains 16 residues. The CDR3 spells CASSYSGQGAWETQYF. Written as DNA, the CDR3 is TGTGCCAGCAGTTATTCCGGACAGGGGGCATGGGAGACCCAGTACTTC.

The J gene is TRBJ2-5, the V gene TRBV11-3; the D gene is possibly TRBD2 (5 bases). Trimming cost V 1 base and J 5 bases, with 11 bases left between them. Germline V lookup: CDR1 SGHNT, CDR2 YENEEA. This CDR3 has 14 amino acids. In DNA, the CDR3 is TGTGCCAGCAGCTTAGGTGCCGGGATGGAGACCCAGTACTTC. Its translation: CASSLGAGMETQYF.

The CDR3 reads CASSLGRGHTYEQYF. The CDR3 coding sequence is TGTGCCAGCAGCTTAGGGCGGGGGCACACCTACGAGCAGTACTTC. The rearrangement links TRBV11-1 to TRBJ2-7; possible D gene TRBD2, 7 bases. Germline V gene data show CDR1 as SGHAT and CDR2 as FQDESV (reference sequence). V was cut by 1 base and J by 2 bases, with 12 bases left in between. CDR3 length: 15 residues.